This T cell receptor (beta chain) stems from a study of shared clonotypes between healthy human individuals. At the deep level, the assay was run. The method was immunoSEQ multiplex PCR; TCRdb's version includes in-frame clones alone and lacks a portion of them. This sample has about 340,000 clones; around 79% occur once, and the top ten carry roughly a tenth. There are 15 residues in the CDR3. Germline CDR1 reads MNHEY; CDR2 reads SVGAGI. Trimming left V 4 bases short and J 0 bases short, with 11 bases between. The rearrangement uses TRBV6-5 and TRBJ2-3; no firm D call. Specimen: memory CD4+ T cells sorted from blood. The subset here: CD45RA-negative fraction. The receptor's source is a man aged 30-40 years in good health. CDR3 sequence (DNA): TGTGCCAGCAGTTCCAATCGGGTGAGCACAGATACGCAGTATTTT. Protein: CASSSNRVSTDTQYF.